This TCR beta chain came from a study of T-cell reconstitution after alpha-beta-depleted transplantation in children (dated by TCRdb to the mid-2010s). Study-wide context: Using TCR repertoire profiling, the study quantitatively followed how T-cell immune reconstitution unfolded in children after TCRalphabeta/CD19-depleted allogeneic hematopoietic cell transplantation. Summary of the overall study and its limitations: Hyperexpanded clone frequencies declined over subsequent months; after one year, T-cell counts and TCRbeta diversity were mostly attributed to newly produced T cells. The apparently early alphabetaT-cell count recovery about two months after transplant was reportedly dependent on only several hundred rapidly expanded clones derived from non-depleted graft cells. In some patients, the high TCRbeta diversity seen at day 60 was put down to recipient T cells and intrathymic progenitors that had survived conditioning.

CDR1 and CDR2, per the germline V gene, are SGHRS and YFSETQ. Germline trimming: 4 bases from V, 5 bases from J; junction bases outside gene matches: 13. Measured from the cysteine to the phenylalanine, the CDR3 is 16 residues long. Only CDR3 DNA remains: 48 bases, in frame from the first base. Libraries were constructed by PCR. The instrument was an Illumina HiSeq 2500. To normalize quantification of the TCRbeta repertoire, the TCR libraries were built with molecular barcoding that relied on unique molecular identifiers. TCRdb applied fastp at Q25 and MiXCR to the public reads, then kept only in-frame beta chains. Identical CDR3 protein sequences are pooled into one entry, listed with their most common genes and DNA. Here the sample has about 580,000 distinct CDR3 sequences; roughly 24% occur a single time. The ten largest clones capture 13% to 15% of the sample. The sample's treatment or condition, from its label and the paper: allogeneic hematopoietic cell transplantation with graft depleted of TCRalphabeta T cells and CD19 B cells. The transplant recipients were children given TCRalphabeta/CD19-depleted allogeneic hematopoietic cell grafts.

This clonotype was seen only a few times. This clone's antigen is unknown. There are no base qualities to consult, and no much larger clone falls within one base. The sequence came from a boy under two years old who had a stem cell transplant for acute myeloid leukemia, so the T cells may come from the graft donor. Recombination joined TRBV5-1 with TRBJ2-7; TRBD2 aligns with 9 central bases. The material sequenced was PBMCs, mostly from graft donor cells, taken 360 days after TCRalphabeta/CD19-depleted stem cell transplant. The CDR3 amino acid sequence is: CASSQPPSGAGDEQYF. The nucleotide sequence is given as TGCGCCAGCAGCCAACCTCCTAGCGGGGCAGGCGACGAGCAGTACTTC.